The 19 T cell receptor beta chains below all came from one sample that was sequenced in a study of T cell responses to AZD1222 COVID-19 vaccine. Clones were read by immunoSEQ multiplex PCR, and TCRdb kept only the in-frame ones, dropping some. The sample holds approximately 100,000 clones, 86% seen once. This sample comprised peripheral blood, obtained on day 0 of AZD1222 vaccination. These receptors all stem from an adult in good health.

The count of this clone is one. The gene calls are TRBV9 and TRBJ2-3; 11 nucleotides line up with TRBD2. CDR1 and CDR2 (germline): SGDLS, YYNGEE. The CDR3 is made up of 15 amino acids. V trimming: 4 bases; J trimming: 6 bases; junction bases outside the gene matches: 7. The CDR3 nucleotides are TGTGCCAGCAGCTTTACCGGGACTAGCGGTGATACGCAGTATTTT. Protein product: CASSFTGTSGDTQYF.

The chain employs TRBV18 and TRBJ2-7, with 8 bases matching TRBD1. This CDR3 is built from 16 residues. Germline trimming cut 4 bases from V and 5 bases from J; bases unmatched to any gene: 13. Germline V gives CDR1 KGHSH, CDR2 LQKENI. The CDR3 sequence: CASSLRLAGGIDEQYF. In DNA, the CDR3 is TGTGCCAGCTCACTTCGGTTGGCAGGGGGCATCGACGAGCAGTACTTC.

The chain recombines TRBV3-1 (or the pseudogene TRBV3-2) with TRBJ2-1; 7 nucleotides align to TRBD1. V lost 0 bases and J lost 1; bases outside the gene matches: 6. CDR1 LGHDT and CDR2 YNNKEL come from the germline V gene (reference sequence). CDR3 length equals 17 residues. In DNA, the CDR3 is TGTGCCAGCAGCCAAGAAGACAGGGAATGGTCCTACAATGAGCAGTTCTTC. It codes for CASSQEDREWSYNEQFF.

Of note for this clone: At one end the junction does not follow the germline gene, possibly because of a read error. This sequence joins TRBV7-7 and TRBJ2-2; tentatively, D is TRBD1 (5 bases). Germline V lookup: CDR1 SSHAT, CDR2 FNYEAQ (reference sequence). The CDR3 extends over 18 amino acids. The CDR3 sequence: CASSLGVRKGVGTGELFF. CDR3 coding DNA: TGTGCTAGCAGCTTAGGGGTTCGGAAAGGGGTAGGAACCGGGGAGCTGTTTTTT.

For the CDR3, the DNA is TGTGCCAGCAGGGCCACCGGGGAGCTGTTTTTT. Translation: CASRATGELFF. This sequence joins TRBV5-6 and TRBJ2-2, with D unresolved. The CDR3 consists of 11 residues. In germline, CDR1 is SGHDT, CDR2 YYEEEE. Trimming shortened V by 5 bases and J by 4 bases, and 3 bases separated the two germline ends.

This clone is a singleton in its sample. This chain links TRBV5-4 with TRBJ1-2; 7 nucleotides agree with TRBD1. CDR3 length: 13 amino acids. Germline V gene lookup returns CDR1 SGHNT and CDR2 YYREEE (reference sequence). The V segment lost 2 bases and the J segment 7 bases; nucleotides outside the gene matches: 5. The CDR3 spells CASSLTGAGGYTF. DNA for the CDR3: TGTGCCAGCAGCTTAACAGGGGCCGGTGGCTACACCTTC. Full variable domain (remainder filled in from reference TRBV5-4 and TRBJ1-2): ETGVTQSPTHLIKTRGQQVTLRCSSQSGHNTVSWYQQALGQGPQFIFQYYREEENGRGNFPPRFSGLQFPNYSSELNVNALELDDSALYLCASSLTGAGGYTFGSGTRLTVV.

The V call is TRBV14, the J call TRBJ2-3; D not certain. This CDR3 is built from 15 residues. Germline CDR1 reads SGHDN; CDR2 reads FVKESK. Trimming pared 1 base from V and 2 bases from J, leaving 10 bases between. As DNA, the CDR3 is TGTGCCAGCAGCCAAGGGAGCAGATACACAGATACGCAGTATTTT. Amino acids: CASSQGSRYTDTQYF.

This rearrangement joins TRBV7-2 to TRBJ2-3; D is uncertain. The germline V gene has CDR1 SGHTA and CDR2 FQGNSA. This CDR3 region has 13 residues. Trimming removed 1 base from V and 4 bases from J, with 6 bases in between. The CDR3 DNA is TGTGCCAGCAGCTTAGACTGGTCAGATACGCAGTATTTT. This codes for CASSLDWSDTQYF.

This sequence joins TRBV12-3 or TRBV12-4 and TRBJ2-5; D is unresolved. The CDR3 sequence is 11 residues long. The germline V and J ends were trimmed by 2 bases and 5 bases, with 3 bases remaining between them. The chain's CDR3 is CASSLTETQYF. The CDR3 DNA follows: TGTGCCAGCAGTTTAACGGAGACCCAGTACTTC.

The CDR3 DNA reads TGTGCCAGCAGACAGGGATCAGAGACCCAGTACTTC. This codes for CASRQGSETQYF. The J gene is TRBJ2-5, the V gene TRBV6-5; a possible D gene is TRBD1 (6 bases). The CDR3 has 12 amino acids. V was shortened by 6 bases and J by 4 bases, with 9 bases between the two germline ends. CDR1 is MNHEY, CDR2 SVGAGI, per germline.

The gene calls are TRBV6-5 and TRBJ1-1, with 7 bases matching TRBD1. The CDR3 sequence is 13 residues long. Per the germline V gene, CDR1 is MNHEY and CDR2 is SVGAGI. The ends lost 4 bases at V and 7 bases at J; junction bases unmatched: 6. CDR3 residues: CASSWDSLHEAFF. The CDR3 DNA reads as TGTGCCAGCAGTTGGGACAGTTTACATGAAGCTTTCTTT.

J is TRBJ2-1 and V is TRBV12-3 or TRBV12-4; tentatively, D is TRBD2 (5 bases). V was shortened by 7 bases and J by 3 bases, with 10 bases between the two germline ends. This CDR3 region has 13 residues. CDR3: CASNLEVYNEQFF. CDR3 in DNA: TGTGCCAGCAATTTGGAGGTCTACAATGAGCAGTTCTTC.

The chain couples TRBV2 to TRBJ1-1; unclear D gene. The CDR3 contains 14 residues. Germline V lookup: CDR1 SNHLY, CDR2 FYNNEI. Trimming stripped 6 bases from V and 4 bases from J, with 15 bases between. CDR3 DNA sequence: TGTGCCAGCAGGGGCGTAAGGACGCTCACTGAAGCTTTCTTT. Protein product: CASRGVRTLTEAFF.

The gene calls are TRBV19 and TRBJ1-4, with TRBD1 matching over 8 bases. The CDR3 is 17 amino acids. Looked up from germline, CDR1 is LNHDA and CDR2 is SQIVND (reference sequence). V was pared by 5 bases and J by 6 bases, with 14 bases of the junction left unmatched. CDR3 loop: CASSVTGTGGRDEKLFF. CDR3 in DNA: TGTGCCAGTAGTGTCACCGGGACAGGAGGGCGTGATGAAAAACTGTTTTTT.

Within the sample, this clone is medium-sized. The gene calls are TRBV29-1 and TRBJ2-3, with 9 bases fitting TRBD2. The V segment lost 3 bases and the J segment 4 bases; nucleotides outside the gene matches: 8. There are 15 residues in the CDR3. CDR1 and CDR2 (germline): SQVTM, ANQGSEA. CDR3 residues: CSVDHLAGPSDTQYF. The CDR3 DNA reads TGCAGCGTTGACCATCTAGCGGGACCATCAGATACGCAGTATTTT.

This sequence joins TRBV27 and TRBJ2-1; 10 nucleotides align to TRBD2. CDR1 and CDR2 (germline): MNHEY, SMNVEV (reference sequence). V dropped 6 bases and J dropped 6; count of bases not matched to a gene: 11. CDR3 length: 16 amino acids. The CDR3 nucleotides are TGTGCCAGCAGCTTTACGGGACTAGCGTTATCCAATGAGCAGTTCTTC. Protein sequence: CASSFTGLALSNEQFF.

The sample holds one count of this clone. The chain recombines TRBV19 with TRBJ1-5; perhaps TRBD1 as D (5 bases). The CDR3 extends over 14 amino acids. Deletions cut 4 bases from V and 4 bases from J, with 11 bases between. Germline assignment: CDR1 LNHDA and CDR2 SQIVND (reference sequence). The CDR3 DNA is TGTGCCAGTAGTACTGGGACGGTAAATCAGCCCCAGCATTTT. It encodes CASSTGTVNQPQHF.

V is TRBV2 and J is TRBJ2-3, with D possibly TRBD2 on 5 matching bases. This CDR3 comprises 16 residues. The V and J ends lost 0 bases and 2 bases respectively, with 12 bases between them. The V gene's germline CDR1 is SNHLY and CDR2 FYNNEI. As DNA, the CDR3 is TGTGCCAGCAGTGAAGCGCTTCGGCGGGCCACAGATACGCAGTATTTT. Translated, it gives CASSEALRRATDTQYF.

This clone came up a few times. This sequence joins TRBV2 and TRBJ1-6, with D maybe TRBD1 (5 bases). CDR1 and CDR2 from the germline V gene are SNHLY and FYNNEI. Trimming left V 7 bases short and J 2 bases short, with 12 bases between. The CDR3 sequence is 15 residues long. In DNA form, the CDR3 reads TGTGCCAGCACAGGGAGTGGGCCCTATAATTCACCCCTCCACTTT. Translating gives CASTGSGPYNSPLHF. Based on the CDR3 plus reference TRBV2 and TRBJ1-6, the full variable domain is EPEVTQTPSHQVTQMGQEVILRCVPISNHLYFYWYRQILGQKVEFLVSFYNNEISEKSEIFDDQFSVERPDGSNFTLKIRSTKLEDSAMYFCASTGSGPYNSPLHFGNGTRLTVT.